This record looks at one TCR beta chain sequence and its context. Trimming removed 3 bases at V and 0 bases at J, with 9 bases between. CDR1 is KGHSH and CDR2 is LQKENI in the germline V gene. The CDR3 has 15 amino acids. The data stem from a study of blood T cell repertoires in COVID-19. Authors' processing steps: Cell counts per sample came from amplifying reference gene primers. Clones were sequenced by immunoSEQ multiplex PCR, and TCRdb holds only the in-frame ones, with some missing. V, J and clone size were drawn from that table, and D and trimming were deduced from the DNA. The sample gives about 82,000 clones, 80% to 90% of which show up once; around 15% is in the top ten.

This receptor was identified in a woman in her sixties or seventies with acute or convalescent COVID-19. Sequenced material: peripheral blood. V usage is TRBV18 and J usage is TRBJ1-3; no definite D call. CDR3 DNA sequence: TGTGCCAGCTCACCTGGCGGGGACTCTGGAAACACCATATATTTT. Translation: CASSPGGDSGNTIYF.